These 26 T cell receptor beta chains originate from one sample sequenced in a study of Ad26.COV2.S vaccination and SARS-CoV-2 variants. Noted treatment: some 20 received Ad26.COV2.S at low or high dose, single or two shots; roughly 5 received placebo; per-sample allocation not given. At day 63 after the first vaccine or placebo injection, samples were drawn. TCRdb's copy holds only in-frame clones and misses some; the assay was immunoSEQ multiplex PCR. The sample shows about 680,000 clones, around 89% of them seen only once. The material was peripheral blood, obtained in a trial of Ad26.COV2.S vaccine versus placebo. Receptors were obtained from a person aged 18 to 59 who received the Ad26.COV2.S COVID-19 vaccine or a placebo.

This clone was counted a few times. The chain combines TRBV19 with TRBJ1-5; 8 nucleotides align to TRBD1. Germline V gene sequence: CDR1 LNHDA, CDR2 SQIVND (reference sequence). V shed 5 bases, J shed 2 bases, and the junction held 8 bases outside the gene matches. This CDR3 is 16 amino acids long. The CDR3 spells CASSSQGAQGNQPQHF. Here the CDR3 DNA reads TGTGCCAGTAGTTCCCAGGGGGCTCAGGGCAATCAGCCCCAGCATTTT.

The count of this clone is one. Other DNA sequences in this sample translate to the same CDR3. In DNA form, the CDR3 reads TGTGCCAGCAGCCAAGATGCGGGGGGAGGTCAGCCCCAGCATTTT. Protein: CASSQDAGGGQPQHF. The chain carries TRBV3-1 (or the pseudogene TRBV3-2) and TRBJ1-5; D might be TRBD1 (5 bases). V was clipped by 0 bases and J by 6 bases, with 12 bases between them. CDR1 is LGHDT, CDR2 YNNKEL, per germline (reference sequence). This CDR3 spans 15 amino acids.

The rearrangement joins TRBV2 to TRBJ2-2; no definite D call. Trimming took 8 bases from V and 4 from J, leaving 14 bases between them. Germline CDR1 and CDR2: SNHLY and FYNNEI. This CDR3 is built from 14 residues. DNA of the CDR3: TGTGCCAGCCGCGGAAGGGCCCTCACCGGGGAGCTGTTTTTT. It is translated as CASRGRALTGELFF.

The chain employs TRBV7-8 and TRBJ2-7; 8 bases are shared with TRBD2. The germline gives CDR1 SGHVS, CDR2 FQNEAQ. The V segment lost 3 bases and the J segment 5 bases; nucleotides outside the gene matches: 12. The CDR3 has 16 amino acids. CDR3 DNA: TGTGCCAGCAGCTTGGGGCCCGGGACTAGTCCCAACGAGCAGTACTTC. Its protein is CASSLGPGTSPNEQYF.

The J gene is TRBJ1-1, the V gene TRBV6-5; D is unclear. Trimming removed 4 bases from V and 0 bases from J, with 6 bases in between. CDR3 length equals 13 residues. Germline V CDR1 and CDR2: MNHEY, SVGAGI. CDR3 protein: CASSSLMNTEAFF. CDR3 coding DNA: TGTGCCAGCAGTTCCCTTATGAACACTGAAGCTTTCTTT.

The chain recombines TRBV5-1 with TRBJ1-5, with 8 bases identical to TRBD1. Per germline, CDR1 SGHRS and CDR2 YFSETQ. V lost 4 bases, J lost 3 bases, and 15 bases stayed unmatched. CDR3 size: 18 residues. The CDR3 region has the DNA TGCGCCAGCAGCCCCGGCGTTTTAGGACAGGGTTACAATCAGCCCCAGCATTTT. It codes for CASSPGVLGQGYNQPQHF.

This clone was seen a few times. Here the CDR3 DNA reads TGTGCCAGCACCTCAGGGAACGCGGGTAATGAGCAGTTCTTC. This gives the protein CASTSGNAGNEQFF. This chain uses TRBV2 with TRBJ2-1, with D perhaps assigned TRBD1 or TRBD2 (5 bases each). With 7 bases removed from V and 7 bases from J, the gap between germline ends came to 17 bases. The CDR3 has 14 residues. The V gene's germline CDR1 is SNHLY and CDR2 FYNNEI.

V is TRBV19 and J is TRBJ2-7; D is possibly TRBD2 (5 bases). Germline CDR1 and CDR2: LNHDA and SQIVND (reference sequence). This CDR3 comprises 15 residues. V gave up 1 base and J gave up 3 bases, with 13 bases separating them. The CDR3 region has the DNA TGTGCCAGTAGTATAGGACCGGGGAGACACTACGAGCAGTACTTC. Encoded protein: CASSIGPGRHYEQYF.

This clone was detected only a few times. The rearrangement joins TRBV7-9 to TRBJ1-5; 8 bases agree with TRBD1. Trimming took 8 bases from V and 3 from J; bases not matched to a gene: 6. Germline loops: CDR1 SEHNR, CDR2 FQNEAQ (reference sequence). The CDR3 length is 14 residues. As DNA, the CDR3 is TGTGCCAGCGCCGGGACAGGATACAATCAGCCCCAGCATTTT. It translates to CASAGTGYNQPQHF.

The genes are TRBV20-1 and TRBJ2-7; D ambiguous. Trimming shortened V by 5 bases and J by 8 bases, and 13 bases separated the two germline ends. CDR1 is DFQATT and CDR2 is SNEGSKA in the germline V gene (reference sequence). The CDR3 is 11 amino acids. CDR3 coding DNA: TGCAGTGCTCCATCGGAGCCCAAGCAGTACTTC. Translation: CSAPSEPKQYF.

This clone has just a few counts. The rearrangement uses TRBV2 and TRBJ2-7; 7 bases fit TRBD1. In germline, CDR1 is SNHLY, CDR2 FYNNEI. With V trimmed by 5 bases and J by 0 bases, 10 bases remained unmatched. The CDR3 runs to 16 residues. DNA for the CDR3: TGTGCCAGCAGTCCCGAGGGGGCGCTGATCTCCTACGAGCAGTACTTC. Amino acid sequence: CASSPEGALISYEQYF.

This chain links TRBV27 with TRBJ1-5, with 7 bases lining up with TRBD1. J gave up 4 bases and V 6 bases, and 12 bases lay outside the gene matches. In germline, CDR1 is MNHEY, CDR2 SMNVEV (reference sequence). The length of the CDR3 is 16 residues. As DNA, the CDR3 is TGTGCCAGCAGAACTACAGGGGCCGTTGATAATCAGCCCCAGCATTTT. Protein: CASRTTGAVDNQPQHF.

As regards this clone: A much larger clonotype is one base distant, so this may be a read error. Other DNA sequences in this specimen translate into the identical CDR3. V gene TRBV5-5 combines with J gene TRBJ1-1; D ambiguous. Germline CDR1 and CDR2: SGHKS and YYEKEE (reference sequence). CDR3 length: 13 residues. Trimming removed 0 bases at V and 1 base at J, with 4 bases between. CDR3 residues: CASSLGENTEAFF. The CDR3 coding sequence is TGTGCCAGCAGCTTGGGGGAGAACACTGAAGCTTTCTTT.

This clone appeared a single time. The chain carries TRBV18 and TRBJ2-5; unclear D gene. Trimming took off 3 bases at V and 3 bases at J, with 5 bases between the two ends. The germline CDR1 and CDR2 sequences are KGHSH and LQKENI. The CDR3 covers 12 residues. The CDR3 sequence: CASSPLKETQYF. In DNA form, the CDR3 reads TGTGCCAGCTCACCTCTTAAAGAGACCCAGTACTTC.

This clone was detected once. The V and J genes are TRBV20-1 and TRBJ2-1; 7 nucleotides line up with TRBD2. Germline CDR1 and CDR2: DFQATT and SNEGSKA (reference sequence). The CDR3 extends over 11 amino acids. The trim removed 5 bases at V and 10 bases at J, leaving 5 bases unmatched. The CDR3, as DNA: TGCAGTGCTCTGACTAGCAGCGAGCAGTTCTTC. Its protein is CSALTSSEQFF.

The J gene is TRBJ2-7, the V gene TRBV5-1; D uncertain. CDR1 is SGHRS and CDR2 is YFSETQ in the germline V gene. This CDR3 contains 14 residues. Between the trimmed V and J ends, which lost 2 bases and 1 base, there was a span of 10 bases. CDR3 in DNA: TGCGCCAGCAGCTTACAGCTGGGTTCCTACGAGCAGTACTTC. Amino acid sequence: CASSLQLGSYEQYF.

CDR3 DNA sequence: TGTGCCAGCTCCGACCAACCCCATCAGCCCCAGCATTTT. It codes for CASSDQPHQPQHF. The genes are TRBV18 and TRBJ1-5; D call uncertain. This CDR3 region has 13 residues. Trimming left V 6 bases short and J 5 bases short, with 11 bases between. Germline CDR1 KGHSH, CDR2 LQKENI.

This clone was seen just once. The chain has TRBV10-3 and TRBJ2-2, with 8 bases that match TRBD1. The CDR3 runs to 16 residues. Trimming removed 6 bases from V and 4 bases from J; junction bases left unmatched: 10. Germline lookup yields CDR1 ENHRY and CDR2 SYGVKD. CDR3 coding DNA: TGTGCCATCAGGGCAGGGGGCGCATTAGGCACCGGGGAGCTGTTTTTT. The encoded protein is CAIRAGGALGTGELFF.

The CDR3 nucleotides are TGTGCCAGCAGCCCGTGGACAGGGGGCGCCCCTGAAGCTTTCTTT. Its translation is CASSPWTGGAPEAFF. V is TRBV5-8 and J is TRBJ1-1; 11 nucleotides agree with TRBD1. The CDR3 sequence is 15 residues long. J was trimmed by 6 bases and V by 4 bases; bases with no gene match: 8. Germline CDR1 reads SGHTS; CDR2 reads YDEGEE. Filled out from reference TRBV5-8 and TRBJ1-1, the complete variable domain reads EAGVTQSPTHLIKTRGQQATLRCSPISGHTSVYWYQQALGLGLQFLLWYDEGEERNRGNFPPRFSGRQFPNYSSELNVNALELEDSALYLCASSPWTGGAPEAFFGQGTRLTVV.

The chain couples TRBV10-3 to TRBJ1-5; D not certain. Germline V gene lookup returns CDR1 ENHRY and CDR2 SYGVKD. V was cut by 2 bases and J by 8 bases, with 13 bases left in between. This CDR3 spans 14 amino acids. The CDR3 coding sequence is TGTGCCATCAGTGAGCTACGGTTAAAGGAGCCCCAGCATTTT. Its protein is CAISELRLKEPQHF.

CDR3: CASSLTGAGRSYEQYF. CDR3 coding DNA: TGTGCCAGCAGCTTAACGGGGGCGGGGAGGTCCTACGAGCAGTACTTC. The chain is built from TRBV7-2 and TRBJ2-7, with D perhaps assigned TRBD1 or TRBD2 (6 bases each). The CDR3 spans 16 residues. V dropped 2 bases and J dropped 1 base, with 15 bases sitting between them. Germline assignment: CDR1 SGHTA and CDR2 FQGNSA. Combining the CDR3 with reference TRBV7-2 and TRBJ2-7 gives the whole variable domain GAGVSQSPSNKVTEKGKDVELRCDPISGHTALYWYRQSLGQGLEFLIYFQGNSAPDKSGLPSDRFSAERTGGSVSTLTIQRTQQEDSAVYLCASSLTGAGRSYEQYFGPGTRLTVT.

The CDR3 nucleotides read TGTGCCAGCAGCCAAGCCAGCGATTCCTACAATGAGCAGTTCTTC. Its translation is CASSQASDSYNEQFF. This chain uses TRBV3-1 (or the pseudogene TRBV3-2) with TRBJ2-1; the D is unclear. This CDR3 spans 15 amino acids. Germline values: CDR1 LGHDT, CDR2 YNNKEL (reference sequence). V shed 1 base and J shed 1 base, with 8 bases lying between them.

This chain connects TRBV4-1 to TRBJ2-2, with TRBD2 matching 8 bases. Trimming took 1 base from V and 9 from J; bases not matched to a gene: 13. CDR1 is MGHRA, CDR2 YSYEKL, per germline. The CDR3 spans 17 residues. CDR3 nucleotide sequence: TGCGCCAGCAGCCAAGGGAGGCCGGGACTAGAGTCCCGGGAGCTGTTTTTT. Its translation: CASSQGRPGLESRELFF.

The rearrangement links TRBV4-2 to TRBJ2-1, with D hard to call. CDR3 length: 14 amino acids. The germline V gene has CDR1 LGHNA and CDR2 YNFKEQ. V lost 4 bases, J lost 3 bases, and 10 bases lay in between. The CDR3 nucleotides read TGTGCCAGCAGCCCCCTGGGATACTACAATGAGCAGTTCTTC. Its protein is CASSPLGYYNEQFF.

The chain links TRBV11-2 to TRBJ1-2, with D unclear. Germline loops: CDR1 SGHAT, CDR2 FQNNGV. The ends were cut back, 6 bases at V and 0 bases at J, with 14 bases in the middle. This CDR3 region has 15 residues. CDR3 sequence reads: CASSPATYPNYGYTF. The CDR3 DNA is TGTGCCAGCAGTCCCGCGACATACCCTAACTATGGCTACACCTTC.

Details on this clone: At one of its ends the junction is not consistent with the germline gene, which may arise from a read error. The chain carries TRBV5-1 and TRBJ2-5, with TRBD2 matching over 13 bases. Per the germline V gene, CDR1 is SGHRS and CDR2 is YFSETQ. The CDR3 loop spans 19 amino acids. DNA for the CDR3: TGCGCCAGCACCTTGTTGACTAGCGGGGGGCCCGGGTACGGTGAGACCCAGTACTTC. Translation: CASTLLTSGGPGYGETQYF.